This T cell receptor (beta chain) was recovered during a study of PD-L1 blockade in urothelial cancer. Germline trimming cut 0 bases from V and 3 bases from J; bases unmatched to any gene: 4. Germline V gene data show CDR1 as LGHNA and CDR2 as YSLEER. CDR3 size: 15 residues. TCRdb's table, derived via immunoSEQ multiplex PCR, lists solely in-frame clones and lacks some. The table lists about 30,000 clones, 87% of them singletons. The chain combines TRBV4-3 with TRBJ2-7, with 8 positions matching TRBD2. Sequences were derived from PBMCs, sampled around atezolizumab (anti-PD-L1) treatment. The source of this sequence is a man over 45 with urothelial cancer. In DNA form, the CDR3 reads TGCGCCAGCAGCCAAGAGGGACTAGGATACTACGAGCAGTACTTC. It is translated as CASSQEGLGYYEQYF.